These 7 T cell receptor beta chains came from one sample sequenced in a study of T cell clones after liver transplantation. Produced via immunoSEQ multiplex PCR; TCRdb's table is partial and in-frame only. This sample has about 68,000 clones, with about 92% found just once. The sequences come from CD4+ T cells from blood, collected less than 27 months after liver transplant. The receptors originated from a human patient who received a liver transplant. Some T cells could come from the graft donor.

This chain connects TRBV4-2 to TRBJ2-3, with D unclear. Germline CDR1 and CDR2: LGHNA and YNFKEQ. Trimming removed 0 bases at V and 2 bases at J, with 9 bases between. This CDR3 is 15 amino acids long. CDR3 loop: CASSQDLRLTDTQYF. The CDR3, as DNA: TGTGCCAGCAGCCAAGACTTGCGGCTCACAGATACGCAGTATTTT.

A single count supports this clone. This chain connects TRBV7-9 to TRBJ1-2, with D uncertain. Germline CDR1 reads SEHNR; CDR2 reads FQNEAQ (reference sequence). Trimming stripped 5 bases from V and 1 base from J, with 11 bases between. The CDR3 consists of 14 residues. CDR3 region: CASSPSLFNYGYTF. CDR3 sequence (DNA): TGTGCCAGCAGCCCCTCCCTTTTTAACTATGGCTACACCTTC.

The V call is TRBV7-6, the J call TRBJ1-4; a possible D gene is TRBD1 (6 bases). Germline V lookup: CDR1 SGHVS, CDR2 FNYEAQ. The V end lost 4 bases, the J end lost 3 bases, and 18 bases lay between the germline ends. The CDR3 contains 17 residues. The CDR3 is CASSSPAGALSNEKLFF. The CDR3 DNA is TGTGCCAGCAGCTCCCCCGCGGGGGCGCTTTCTAATGAAAAACTGTTTTTT. The full variable domain, with the rest looked up from reference TRBV7-6 and TRBJ1-4, is GAGVSQSPRYKVTKRGQDVALRCDPISGHVSLYWYRQALGQGPEFLTYFNYEAQQDKSGLPNDRFSAERPEGSISTLTIQRTEQRDSAMYRCASSSPAGALSNEKLFFGSGTQLSVL.

The rearrangement uses TRBV2 and TRBJ1-1; D is uncertain. Deletions cut 9 bases from V and 0 bases from J, with 11 bases between. This CDR3 has 13 residues. The germline gives CDR1 SNHLY, CDR2 FYNNEI. The CDR3 region is CASSLPLNTEAFF. The CDR3 DNA reads as TGTGCCAGTAGTCTACCCCTGAACACTGAAGCTTTCTTT.

This chain connects TRBV7-6 to TRBJ2-7, with D possibly TRBD2 on 6 matching bases. From germline, CDR1 is SGHVS and CDR2 FNYEAQ. The CDR3 contains 14 residues. V was shortened by 5 bases and J by 0 bases, with 11 bases between the two germline ends. The CDR3 sequence: CASSQSSGSYEQYF. CDR3 coding DNA: TGTGCCAGCAGCCAGAGTAGCGGCTCCTACGAGCAGTACTTC.

This clone appeared a few times. The V call is TRBV5-5, the J call TRBJ1-1; a weak D match, TRBD1 (6 bases). Between the trimmed V and J ends, which lost 2 bases and 3 bases, there was a span of 11 bases. The CDR3 length is 14 residues. Germline V gives CDR1 SGHKS, CDR2 YYEKEE (reference sequence). CDR3 sequence (DNA): TGTGCCAGCAGCTTATCAGGGGAGGACACTGAAGCTTTCTTT. Amino acid sequence: CASSLSGEDTEAFF.

The CDR3 protein is CASSLEQGGTGELFF. The CDR3 nucleotides are TGCGCCAGCAGCTTGGAACAGGGGGGAACCGGGGAGCTGTTTTTT. V gene TRBV5-1 combines with J gene TRBJ2-2; 8 nucleotides align to TRBD1. Losses at the gene ends were 0 bases for V and 5 bases for J; bases not matched to a gene: 3. Germline values: CDR1 SGHRS, CDR2 YFSETQ. The CDR3 has 15 residues.